This TCR beta chain was documented in a study of OX40 agonist ivuxolimab in advanced cancers. Background on the study: Ivuxolimab is a fully human IgG2 antibody that activates OX40 (CD134). General study points: Average numbers of expanded clones were greater in CD8+ T cells than in CD4+. CD4+ and CD8+ blood T cells expanded clonally by week 6 at 0.1 to 3.0 mg/kg.

As regards this clone: Its antigen is undetermined.

Profiled with immunoSEQ multiplex PCR; TCRdb holds only in-frame clones, not every one. The sample lists some 80,000 clones, roughly 92% seen once, with roughly 4.9% in the top ten. Baseline, cycle 4 day 1, and cycle 7 day 1 were the blood sampling points. The CDR3 runs 15 residues. V lost 2 bases, J lost 5 bases, and 15 bases lay in between. Germline assignment: CDR1 LGHNA and CDR2 YSLEER. This specimen was CD4+ or CD8+ T cells sorted from blood, taken in a trial of the OX40 agonist ivuxolimab. This TCR was recovered from an adult with an advanced solid tumor such as melanoma, head and neck, liver or kidney cancer. This chain uses TRBV4-3 with TRBJ2-5, with D possibly being TRBD1 (6 bases). The CDR3 here is CASSQNRVRRETQYF. The CDR3 nucleotides are TGCGCCAGCAGCCAAAACAGGGTGAGGAGGGAGACCCAGTACTTC.